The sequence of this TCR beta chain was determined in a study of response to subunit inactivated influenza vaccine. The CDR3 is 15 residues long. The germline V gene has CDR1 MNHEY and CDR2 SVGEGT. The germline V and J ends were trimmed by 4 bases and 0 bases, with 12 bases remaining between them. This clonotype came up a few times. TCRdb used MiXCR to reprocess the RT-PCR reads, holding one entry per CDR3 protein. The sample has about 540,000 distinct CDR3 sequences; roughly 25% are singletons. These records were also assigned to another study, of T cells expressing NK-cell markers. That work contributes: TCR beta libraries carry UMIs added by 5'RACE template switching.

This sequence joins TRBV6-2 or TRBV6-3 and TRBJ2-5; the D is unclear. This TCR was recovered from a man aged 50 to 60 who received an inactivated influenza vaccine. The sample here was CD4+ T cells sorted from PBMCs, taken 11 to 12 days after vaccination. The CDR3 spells CASSSGAEYQETQYF. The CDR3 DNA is TGTGCCAGCAGTTCCGGAGCAGAGTACCAAGAGACCCAGTACTTC.